A single sample gave rise to the 28 T cell receptor beta chains below, sequenced in a study of blood T cells in healthy people across ages. A second PCR of roughly 6 to 12 cycles used a sample-barcoded 5' primer and a J-beta primer mix. In TCRdb, the 5' RACE reads were re-called with MiXCR into one record per CDR3 protein. The table includes some 670,000 distinct CDR3 sequences, under 65% detected once. The sequencing sample was made of blood. These receptors all stem from a woman older than 75 in good health.

This clonotype was counted a few times. This chain joins TRBV14 and TRBJ2-3; 8 bases fit TRBD1. Looked up from germline, CDR1 is SGHDN and CDR2 is FVKESK. The ends lost 6 bases at V and 6 bases at J; junction bases unmatched: 5. The CDR3 is 13 amino acids. The CDR3: CASRLQGADTQYF. CDR3 nucleotide sequence: TGTGCCAGCAGACTCCAGGGGGCTGATACGCAGTATTTT.

This clonotype was picked up many times. The chain combines TRBV4-1 with TRBJ1-5; a weak D match, TRBD1 (6 bases). Germline V gene lookup returns CDR1 MGHRA and CDR2 YSYEKL. The CDR3 is made up of 15 amino acids. The V end lost 4 bases, the J end lost 0 bases, and 10 bases lay between the germline ends. The CDR3 sequence is CASSPTGNSNQPQHF. The CDR3 DNA is TGCGCCAGCAGCCCTACAGGGAATAGCAATCAGCCCCAGCATTTT.

This clonotype appeared a few times. CDR3 region: CASRGQGLGDTQYF. The DNA for the CDR3 is TGTGCCTCCCGAGGGCAGGGACTAGGAGATACGCAGTATTTT. The genes are TRBV28 and TRBJ2-3; 8 bases are a match to TRBD2. V was pared by 11 bases and J by 5 bases, with 12 bases of the junction left unmatched. Looked up from germline, CDR1 is MDHEN and CDR2 is SYDVKM. The CDR3 has 14 residues.

The chain is built from TRBV7-2 and TRBJ1-2; 9 positions agree with TRBD1. The germline CDR1 and CDR2 sequences are SGHTA and FQGNSA. With V trimmed by 0 bases and J by 3 bases, 2 bases remained unmatched. The CDR3 has 15 amino acids. The CDR3 DNA sequence: TGTGCCAGCAGCTTAGCGGGACAGGGTTACTATGGCTACACCTTC. As protein: CASSLAGQGYYGYTF.

In the case of this clonotype: One base away lies a much larger clone, so this may be a sequencing read error. The chain combines TRBV10-3 with TRBJ2-3; TRBD2 matches at 10 bases. Trimming took 2 bases from V and 1 from J; bases not matched to a gene: 6. The CDR3 sequence is 17 residues long. Germline lookup yields CDR1 ENHRY and CDR2 SYGVKD. The CDR3 sequence is CAISEARAGGGTDTQYF. As DNA, the CDR3 is TGTGCCATCAGTGAGGCCCGAGCGGGAGGGGGCACAGATACGCAGTATTTT.

The table lists this clonotype with many counts. The V gene is TRBV27, the J gene TRBJ2-3; D possibly corresponds to TRBD1 (5 bases). Germline V gene sequence: CDR1 MNHEY, CDR2 SMNVEV (reference sequence). The CDR3 spans 12 residues. V was clipped by 6 bases and J by 3 bases, with 7 bases between them. For the CDR3, the DNA is TGTGCCAGCAGGGGGCTTACAGATACGCAGTATTTT. As protein: CASRGLTDTQYF.

The chain combines TRBV5-1 with TRBJ2-3; 10 nucleotides align to TRBD2. Trimming removed 5 bases from V and 4 bases from J; junction bases left unmatched: 16. Germline loops: CDR1 SGHRS, CDR2 YFSETQ. The CDR3 contains 18 residues. The CDR3 sequence: CASSSSLTTSGVPDTQYF. CDR3 sequence (DNA): TGCGCCAGCAGTTCCTCCCTGACAACTAGCGGGGTCCCAGATACGCAGTATTTT.

The rearrangement uses TRBV29-1 and TRBJ1-1; D remains ambiguous. The CDR3 sequence is 12 residues long. The germline V gene has CDR1 SQVTM and CDR2 ANQGSEA. The V end lost 7 bases, the J end lost 8 bases, and 17 bases lay between the germline ends. DNA of the CDR3: TGCAGCGGAGGACCCCGCGGGTTAGAAGCTTTCTTT. It is translated as CSGGPRGLEAFF.

With respect to this clonotype: Just one base apart from a much larger clone, this may be a read error. This chain links TRBV5-1 with TRBJ2-5; D possibly corresponds to TRBD2 (5 bases). Germline CDR1 reads SGHRS; CDR2 reads YFSETQ. This CDR3 has 16 amino acids. Trimming left V 1 base short and J 11 bases short, with 24 bases between. The CDR3 protein is CASSLSVAMTYNEQYF. The CDR3 nucleotides are TGCGCCAGCAGCTTGTCGGTAGCGATGACCTACAATGAGCAGTACTTC.

This clonotype was seen many times. The genes are TRBV12-3 or TRBV12-4 and TRBJ2-1; 12 nucleotides line up with TRBD1. J was trimmed by 8 bases and V by 6 bases; bases with no gene match: 11. This CDR3 has 16 amino acids. CDR3 DNA sequence: TGTGCCAGCAGATCTTCCGGGACAGGGGGCTTAGATGAGCAGTTCTTC. Translated, it gives CASRSSGTGGLDEQFF.

This chain uses TRBV5-1 with TRBJ2-2; D tentatively fits TRBD1 or TRBD2 (6 bases each). Germline CDR1 is SGHRS and CDR2 is YFSETQ. The V and J ends lost 4 bases and 7 bases respectively, with 20 bases between them. CDR3 size: 16 residues. The CDR3, as DNA: TGCGCCAGCAGCATCGGGCCAACGGGGGCGAGCGGGGAGCTGTTTTTT. Its translation: CASSIGPTGASGELFF.

This chain joins TRBV28 and TRBJ1-1, with D possibly matching TRBD1 (6 bases). Trimming removed 9 bases at V and 12 bases at J, with 23 bases between. Germline assignment: CDR1 MDHEN and CDR2 SYDVKM. This CDR3 has 13 residues. The CDR3 DNA follows: TGTGCCAGTAGTGGGGACAATGTGCTGGGAACTTTCTTT. This translates into CASSGDNVLGTFF.

As regards this clonotype: One base away lies a much larger clone, so this may be a sequencing read error. The chain employs TRBV5-1 and TRBJ2-1, with D possibly TRBD1 on 5 matching bases. Germline CDR1 and CDR2: SGHRS and YFSETQ. The CDR3 totals 13 residues. The CDR3 here is CASSLQVNNGQFF. The DNA of the CDR3 is TGCGCCAGCAGCTTACAGGTTAACAATGGGCAGTTCTTC.

This clonotype appeared many times. V is TRBV10-3 and J is TRBJ2-5; D assignment may be TRBD1 or TRBD2 (5 bases each). Germline V gives CDR1 ENHRY, CDR2 SYGVKD. This CDR3 contains 16 residues. The V end lost 5 bases, the J end lost 2 bases, and 18 bases lay between the germline ends. CDR3 amino acids: CAISRTQGRGQETQYF. The CDR3, as DNA: TGTGCCATCAGTAGGACTCAGGGAAGGGGTCAAGAGACCCAGTACTTC.

This clonotype has a count of ten or more. The J gene is TRBJ1-1, the V gene TRBV7-9; TRBD1 aligns across 7 bases. CDR3 length equals 15 residues. The V gene end was trimmed by 2 bases and the J gene end by 1 base; junction bases not matched to a gene: 4. CDR1 SEHNR and CDR2 FQNEAQ come from the germline V gene (reference sequence). CDR3 sequence reads: CASSLQGVWNTEAFF. The CDR3 DNA reads TGTGCCAGCAGCTTACAGGGGGTTTGGAACACTGAAGCTTTCTTT. Variable domain in full (rest from reference TRBV7-9 and TRBJ1-1): DTGVSQNPRHKITKRGQNVTFRCDPISEHNRLYWYRQTLGQGPEFLTYFQNEAQLEKSRLLSDRFSAERPKGSFSTLEIQRTEQGDSAMYLCASSLQGVWNTEAFFGQGTRLTVV.

V is TRBV7-2 and J is TRBJ2-3; D unresolved. The CDR3 totals 15 residues. Trimming shortened V by 1 base and J by 2 bases, and 10 bases separated the two germline ends. Germline CDR1 reads SGHTA; CDR2 reads FQGNSA. This chain's CDR3 is CASSLVGAHTDTQYF. The CDR3 nucleotides read TGTGCCAGCAGCTTAGTTGGCGCCCACACAGATACGCAGTATTTT.

This clonotype has at least ten counts. This sequence joins TRBV29-1 and TRBJ2-7; D is ambiguous. CDR3 length: 11 amino acids. V was pared by 7 bases and J by 0 bases, with 7 bases between. Germline V lookup: CDR1 SQVTM, CDR2 ANQGSEA. The CDR3 loop is CSATASYEQYF. The CDR3 coding sequence is TGCAGCGCCACAGCCTCCTACGAGCAGTACTTC.

Remarks on this clonotype: The junction shows a germline mismatch at one end, possibly a read error. This CDR3 reads CASSVAVSDSPLHF. In nucleotides, the CDR3 is TGTGCCAGCAGTGTAGCCGTGTCGGATTCACCCCTCCACTTT. The chain uses TRBV12-3 or TRBV12-4 and TRBJ1-6; D is ambiguous. The CDR3 has 14 amino acids.

This clonotype came up once. The chain recombines TRBV10-3 with TRBJ2-1; 11 bases match TRBD2. Germline CDR1 and CDR2: ENHRY and SYGVKD. This CDR3 comprises 14 residues. Trimming removed 4 bases from V and 11 bases from J; junction bases left unmatched: 7. Here the CDR3 DNA reads TGTGCCATCAGTGTAGCGGGAGGGGATAGAAAGCAGTTCTTC. This sequence encodes CAISVAGGDRKQFF.

The V call is TRBV30, the J call TRBJ1-5; D not resolved. V was clipped by 3 bases and J by 7 bases, with 13 bases between them. The CDR3 totals 13 residues. The germline V gene has CDR1 GTSNPN and CDR2 SVGIG (reference sequence). In DNA form, the CDR3 reads TGTGCCTGGAGGGGAGAGTTCGGGCAGCCCCAGCATTTT. Its protein product is CAWRGEFGQPQHF.

The chain carries TRBV27 and TRBJ1-5; no clear D gene. CDR3 size: 14 residues. CDR1 and CDR2 from the germline V gene are MNHEY and SMNVEV (reference sequence). V lost 2 bases and J 2 bases, leaving 7 bases between the germline ends. The CDR3 spells CASSLGWGNQPQHF. CDR3 sequence (DNA): TGTGCCAGCAGTTTAGGTTGGGGCAATCAGCCCCAGCATTTT.

As to this clonotype: Given a much more abundant clone one base away, this may be a read error. This rearrangement joins TRBV24-1 to TRBJ2-7; 8 nucleotides match TRBD1. Germline CDR1 and CDR2: KGHDR and SFDVKD. After removal of 3 bases from V and 0 bases from J, the junction contained 3 bases not matched to a gene. CDR3 length equals 15 residues. The CDR3 is CATSDPGQVSYEQYF. The CDR3 region has the DNA TGTGCCACCAGTGATCCGGGACAGGTCTCCTACGAGCAGTACTTC.

As for this clonotype: One base away lies a much larger clone, so this may be a sequencing read error. V is TRBV10-2 and J is TRBJ2-3; no firm D call. The V gene's germline CDR1 is WSHSY and CDR2 SAAADI. V lost 8 bases and J lost 1, with 13 bases in between. The CDR3 totals 14 residues. CDR3 sequence reads: CASYGGQGTDTQYF. CDR3 sequence (DNA): TGCGCCAGCTACGGTGGGCAGGGCACAGATACGCAGTATTTT.

The chain employs TRBV6-1 and TRBJ1-2; D unclear. In germline, CDR1 is MNHNS, CDR2 SASEGT. V was cut by 1 base and J by 5 bases, with 11 bases left in between. The CDR3 extends over 14 amino acids. CDR3 coding DNA: TGTGCCAGCAGTGAAGGTGGGCACGAGTATGGCTACACCTTC. As protein: CASSEGGHEYGYTF.

In its sample, this clonotype was seen a few times. V is TRBV3-1 and J is TRBJ2-3; 7 positions agree with TRBD1. Trimming took 8 bases from V and 4 from J; bases not matched to a gene: 12. The CDR3 is 15 residues long. CDR1 is LGHDT, CDR2 YNNKEL, per germline (reference sequence). In nucleotides, the CDR3 is TGTGCCAGCCGAGGTGCAGGGGGAAGTTCAGATACGCAGTATTTT. Amino acids: CASRGAGGSSDTQYF.

This clonotype came up many times. This chain connects TRBV5-1 to TRBJ2-1, with 7 positions matching TRBD2. J lost 4 bases, V lost 0 bases, and 4 bases had no gene match. The germline gives CDR1 SGHRS, CDR2 YFSETQ. The CDR3 spans 15 residues. The CDR3 DNA reads as TGCGCCAGCAGCTTGGAAGCGGGAATTTACAATGAGCAGTTCTTC. Its translation: CASSLEAGIYNEQFF.

As concerns this clonotype: A much larger clone differs by one base, so this may be a read error. The chain uses TRBV4-1 and TRBJ2-1; no clear D gene. From germline, CDR1 is MGHRA and CDR2 YSYEKL. CDR3 length equals 15 residues. The CDR3 DNA reads TGCGCCAGCAGCAAGGACGTCGGCTCCTACGATGAGCAGTTCTTC. The encoded protein is CASSKDVGSYDEQFF.

This clonotype was found many times. This chain joins TRBV5-1 and TRBJ2-7; 7 nucleotides align to TRBD1. The CDR3 loop spans 12 amino acids. V was clipped by 4 bases and J by 6 bases; unmatched bases: 4. Germline values: CDR1 SGHRS, CDR2 YFSETQ. In DNA, the CDR3 is TGCGCCAGCAGCCCTACAGGGGTCGAGCAGTACTTC. Its protein product is CASSPTGVEQYF.